This is a list of T cell receptor beta chains from one sample in a study of identical twins. Each CDR3 protein gets one entry after TCRdb re-called the 5' RACE reads with MiXCR. The table lists a few hundred thousand distinct CDR3 sequences, roughly 13% of them singletons. The data also belong to a second study, concerning yellow fever vaccine responses in identical twins.

Sequencing input: memory (CD45RO+) T cells sorted from blood. The receptors come from a young woman in good health. The CDR3 runs from the conserved cysteine through the conserved F or W. The order of the fields is D gene, clone size, J gene, V gene, CDR3 DNA, CDR3 protein. A D gene is named only where the DNA matches it firmly. Size is omitted from some rows. Given values are once, few, many or a class for expanded clones.

TRBD2	few	TRBJ2-7	TRBV7-2	TGTGCCAGCAGCTTAGAGGCCCTAGCGGGAGCCTACGAGCAGTACTTC	CASSLEALAGAYEQYF
-	few	TRBJ2-1	TRBV7-2	TGTGCCAGCAGCGCTACGACAGGAGTAGCCAATGAGCAGTTCTTC	CASSATTGVANEQFF
-	-	TRBJ2-1	TRBV2	TGTACCAGCAGCCGCGCGGGGGCGGGCGCTAGCTCCTACAATGAGCAGTTCTTC	CTSSRAGAGASSYNEQFF
-	-	TRBJ2-1	TRBV4-3	TGCGCCAGCAGCCAACATTTCCAGGGGGGAATAAGCCCCTACAATGAGCAGTTCTTC	CASSQHFQGGISPYNEQFF
-	few	TRBJ1-6	TRBV9	TGTGCCAGCAGCGCGGGCCCCCTCAATTCACCCCTCCACTTT	CASSAGPLNSPLHF
-	-	TRBJ2-4	TRBV10-3	TGTGCCATCAGTGAAGGAGGCCAAACTACAAGGAACATTCAGTACTTC	CAISEGGQTTRNIQYF
-	few	TRBJ2-7	TRBV20-1	TGCAGTGCCCTTGGACCAACGGGACCACCATACGAGCAGTACTTC	CSALGPTGPPYEQYF
TRBD2	many	TRBJ2-5	TRBV5-1	TGCGCCAGCAGCCCAGGGACTAGCGGGACGAAGACCCAGTACTTC	CASSPGTSGTKTQYF
TRBD1	many	TRBJ2-1	TRBV18	TGTGCCAGCTCGTCGAACAGGGGAGACTCCTACAATGAGCAGTTCTTC	CASSSNRGDSYNEQFF
TRBD2	few	TRBJ2-2	TRBV3-1	TGTGCCAGCAGCCAAGATCCCCCGGCTAGCGGGAGAGGGAACACCGGGGAGCTGTTTTTT	CASSQDPPASGRGNTGELFF
-	-	TRBJ2-5	TRBV7-2	TGTGCCAGCAGCTCTACAGGGGGGGGAAGAGGAGAGACCCAGTACTTC	CASSSTGGGRGETQYF
TRBD2	-	TRBJ2-1	TRBV9	TGTGCCAGCAGCGTAGGTACTAGCGGGGGGCAGCAGTTCTTC	CASSVGTSGGQQFF
TRBD2	many	TRBJ2-1	TRBV5-1	TGCGCCAGCAGCTTGGCTACTAGCGGGGGGTTGAATGAGCAGTTCTTC	CASSLATSGGLNEQFF
-	many	TRBJ2-2	TRBV3-1	TGTGCCAGCAGCCAAGCTCGGCGGAACACCGGGGAGCTGTTTTTT	CASSQARRNTGELFF
-	few	TRBJ2-3	TRBV6-4	TGTGCCAGCAGCGGGACACACACAGATACGCAGTATTTT	CASSGTHTDTQYF
TRBD2	many	TRBJ2-4	TRBV6-4	TGTGCCAGCAGCCCTCTAGCTAGCGGGAGAGGGGGCCGGGGGGCCAAAAACATTCAGTACTTC	CASSPLASGRGGRGAKNIQYF
-	few	TRBJ2-2	TRBV20-1	TGCAGTGCGACCCCTATAGTTGGCACCGGGGAGCTGTTTTTT	CSATPIVGTGELFF
-	-	TRBJ2-1	TRBV12-3/TRBV12-4	TGTGCCAGCAGTCCGAGGGGAGTCCAGGGAGGCGGTGGGGATGAGCAGTTCTTC	CASSPRGVQGGGGDEQFF
TRBD2	few	TRBJ2-3	TRBV9	TGTGCCAGCAGCGGAGGCCCCGGACTAGCGGAGACAGATACGCAGTATTTT	CASSGGPGLAETDTQYF
TRBD2	few	TRBJ2-5	TRBV6-5	TGTGCCAGCAGTTACTCTGGGCGGGAGGGCCGGGAGACCCAGTACTTC	CASSYSGREGRETQYF
-	-	TRBJ2-1	TRBV20-1	TGCAGTGCTAGAGATTTGAACTACAATGAGCAGTTCTTC	CSARDLNYNEQFF
-	-	TRBJ1-1	TRBV3-1	TGTGCCAGCAGCCAAGTATCGGGGGGCGGGGAAGCTTTCTTT	CASSQVSGGGEAFF
-	-	TRBJ2-4	TRBV20-1	TGCAGTGCTAGCCCGGGAGCCAAAAACATTCAGTACTTC	CSASPGAKNIQYF
-	-	TRBJ1-4	TRBV5-1	TGCGCCAGCAGCGTCCTCCCCGTAGGAAAACTGTTTTTT	CASSVLPVGKLFF
-	-	TRBJ2-1	TRBV28	TGTGCCAGCAGTTTCTCCGCGACAGGTAACAATGAGCAGTTCTTC	CASSFSATGNNEQFF
TRBD1	few	TRBJ2-7	TRBV7-3	TGTGCCAGCAGCTCGAGACAGGGTGGCTCCTACGAGCAGTACTTC	CASSSRQGGSYEQYF
-	many	TRBJ1-4	TRBV5-1	TGCGCCAGCAGCCTAAAGTCCGGCGGTGCGGAAAAACTGTTTTTT	CASSLKSGGAEKLFF
-	-	TRBJ2-2	TRBV2	TGTGCCAGCAGTGAAGGATCTAACACCGGGGAGCTGTTTTTT	CASSEGSNTGELFF